The rows below give T cell receptor beta chains drawn from one sample of a study of early T cells in non-severe SARS-CoV-2 infection. TCRdb recomputed calls from the 5' RACE reads with MiXCR, one row per CDR3 protein. The table records under 70,000 distinct CDR3 sequences, roughly 5.3% of them present only once. The sequencing input was whole blood. These receptors originate from an adult who was a healthcare worker with PCR-confirmed SARS-CoV-2 infection or an uninfected control (not recorded which). Each CDR3 is given with its conserved first and last residue. The D gene is left open where the match is weak. Part of the rows lack a size; the others show once, few, many or a class for expanded clones.

J gene: TRBJ2-7
V gene: TRBV27
clone size: many
D gene: NA
CDR3 DNA: TGTGCCAGCTCGGGGCTCGCGGAGCAGTACTTC
CDR3 protein: CASSGLAEQYF

J gene: TRBJ2-7
V gene: TRBV7-9
clone size: NA
D gene: TRBD1
CDR3 DNA: TGTGCCTCATCTCAGGGGGCAGGGGTCGGAGGCGAGCAGTACTTC
CDR3 protein: CASSQGAGVGGEQYF

J gene: TRBJ2-2
V gene: TRBV6-6
clone size: many
D gene: NA
CDR3 DNA: TGTGCCAGCAGTTCCCTAAACACCGGGGAGCTGTTTTTT
CDR3 protein: CASSSLNTGELFF

J gene: TRBJ2-1
V gene: TRBV27
clone size: many
D gene: TRBD2
CDR3 DNA: TGTGCCAGCAGTTTAATAGCGGGGGGATCCCACAATGAGCAGTTCTTC
CDR3 protein: CASSLIAGGSHNEQFF

J gene: TRBJ1-5
V gene: TRBV12-3/TRBV12-4
clone size: many
D gene: NA
CDR3 DNA: TGTGCCAGCAGGCCGACAGCAGATAGCAATCAGCCCCAGCATTTT
CDR3 protein: CASRPTADSNQPQHF

J gene: TRBJ2-2
V gene: TRBV12-5
clone size: few
D gene: TRBD2
CDR3 DNA: TGTGCTAGTCGGGAGGGGAGGACCGGGGAGCTGTTTTTT
CDR3 protein: CASREGRTGELFF

J gene: TRBJ2-5
V gene: TRBV6-6
clone size: NA
D gene: TRBD2
CDR3 DNA: TGTGCCAGCAGTTACTTGGCTAGCGGGAGACAAGAGACCCAGTACTTC
CDR3 protein: CASSYLASGRQETQYF

J gene: TRBJ2-7
V gene: TRBV3-1
clone size: many
D gene: NA
CDR3 DNA: TGTGCCAGCAGCCCCCAGGCGGGGATCGCCTACGAGCAGTACTTC
CDR3 protein: CASSPQAGIAYEQYF

J gene: TRBJ2-1
V gene: TRBV3-1
clone size: NA
D gene: TRBD2
CDR3 DNA: TGTGCCAGCAGCCAAGGGTCAGCGGGGCATGGTGGGTCCTCCTACAATGAGCAGTTCTTC
CDR3 protein: CASSQGSAGHGGSSYNEQFF

J gene: TRBJ2-2
V gene: TRBV6-1
clone size: many
D gene: TRBD1
CDR3 DNA: TGTGCCAGTTTGTTAGCCTCAGGGGGCTCTCTGGGCGGGGAGCTGTTTTTT
CDR3 protein: CASLLASGGSLGGELFF

J gene: TRBJ2-5
V gene: TRBV11-2
clone size: many
D gene: TRBD2
CDR3 DNA: TGTGCCAGCAACTTAGCGGGAGGAGGAGAGACCCAGTACTTC
CDR3 protein: CASNLAGGGETQYF

J gene: TRBJ2-1
V gene: TRBV9
clone size: many
D gene: TRBD2
CDR3 DNA: TGTGCCAGCAGCGGGAGGGGGCTAGCGGGAGGCAATGAGCAGTTCTTC
CDR3 protein: CASSGRGLAGGNEQFF

J gene: TRBJ1-6
V gene: TRBV4-1
clone size: many
D gene: NA
CDR3 DNA: TGCGCCAGCAGCCAATCGTCCCGGGCGATGGGTGATTCACCCCTCCACTTT
CDR3 protein: CASSQSSRAMGDSPLHF

J gene: TRBJ1-3
V gene: TRBV30
clone size: many
D gene: NA
CDR3 DNA: TGTGCCTGGAGAGCAGGACGATTCTCTGGAAACACCATATATTTT
CDR3 protein: CAWRAGRFSGNTIYF

J gene: TRBJ2-6
V gene: TRBV5-1
clone size: many
D gene: NA
CDR3 DNA: TGCGCCAGCAGCTTGGACCCGGGACCTGGGGCCAACGTCCTGACTTTC
CDR3 protein: CASSLDPGPGANVLTF

J gene: TRBJ2-3
V gene: TRBV19
clone size: NA
D gene: NA
CDR3 DNA: TGTGCCAGTAGTGGAGGCAGAACAGATACGCAGTATTTT
CDR3 protein: CASSGGRTDTQYF

J gene: TRBJ1-2
V gene: TRBV4-3
clone size: many
D gene: NA
CDR3 DNA: TGCGCCAGCAGCCAAGGAGCCAGCTATGGCTACACCTTC
CDR3 protein: CASSQGASYGYTF

J gene: TRBJ2-1
V gene: TRBV6-2/TRBV6-3
clone size: NA
D gene: NA
CDR3 DNA: TGTGCCACCGAAGGACCCTACAATGAGCAGTTCTTC
CDR3 protein: CATEGPYNEQFF

J gene: TRBJ2-7
V gene: TRBV20-1
clone size: NA
D gene: TRBD2
CDR3 DNA: TGCAGTGCTAGGCTGGGACTAGCGGGATCAGACGAGCAGTACTTC
CDR3 protein: CSARLGLAGSDEQYF

J gene: TRBJ1-1
V gene: TRBV20-1
clone size: NA
D gene: NA
CDR3 DNA: TGCAGTGCTAGATCGCCAGGCCAGCGGCCAATTGAAGCTTTCTTT
CDR3 protein: CSARSPGQRPIEAFF

J gene: TRBJ2-1
V gene: TRBV19
clone size: many
D gene: NA
CDR3 DNA: TGTGCCAGTAGTATTCTAGGGGGGAGCCATTCCTACAATGAGCAGTTCTTC
CDR3 protein: CASSILGGSHSYNEQFF

J gene: TRBJ2-1
V gene: TRBV12-3/TRBV12-4
clone size: NA
D gene: NA
CDR3 DNA: TGTGCCAGCTCCCTCCGAGGCTCCTACAATGAGCAGTTCTTC
CDR3 protein: CASSLRGSYNEQFF

J gene: TRBJ2-3
V gene: TRBV14
clone size: NA
D gene: NA
CDR3 DNA: TGTGCCAGCAGCCGAAGAGTCACAGATACGCAGTATTTT
CDR3 protein: CASSRRVTDTQYF

J gene: TRBJ1-6
V gene: TRBV30
clone size: NA
D gene: NA
CDR3 DNA: TGTGCCTGTTCCGAGGACCAAAATTCACCCCTCCACTTT
CDR3 protein: CACSEDQNSPLHF

J gene: TRBJ1-2
V gene: TRBV28
clone size: few
D gene: TRBD1
CDR3 DNA: TGTGCCAGCAGCACAGGGGACTATGGCTACACCTTC
CDR3 protein: CASSTGDYGYTF

J gene: TRBJ1-2
V gene: TRBV2
clone size: many
D gene: NA
CDR3 DNA: TGTGCCAGCAGTGAAGTGGAGTGGGGCGGCTACACCTTC
CDR3 protein: CASSEVEWGGYTF

J gene: TRBJ2-5
V gene: TRBV12-3/TRBV12-4
clone size: many
D gene: NA
CDR3 DNA: TGTGCCAGCAGTTTGGCGGGGAGGCAAGAGACCCAGTACTTC
CDR3 protein: CASSLAGRQETQYF

J gene: TRBJ2-3
V gene: TRBV9
clone size: many
D gene: NA
CDR3 DNA: TGTGCCAGCACCGGGGCTATCGCGTCGACGCAGTATTTT
CDR3 protein: CASTGAIASTQYF

J gene: TRBJ2-7
V gene: TRBV27
clone size: NA
D gene: TRBD2
CDR3 DNA: TGTGCCAGCCGTATCACTAGCGGAACCTACGAGCAGTACTTC
CDR3 protein: CASRITSGTYEQYF

J gene: TRBJ2-7
V gene: TRBV6-6
clone size: many
D gene: NA
CDR3 DNA: TGTGCCAGCAGTGATCCTGACAGGTTGGGGTACGAGCAGTACTTC
CDR3 protein: CASSDPDRLGYEQYF

J gene: TRBJ2-5
V gene: TRBV10-3
clone size: NA
D gene: TRBD2
CDR3 DNA: TGTGCCACCGGACTAGCGGAAGAGACCCAGTACTTC
CDR3 protein: CATGLAEETQYF

J gene: TRBJ2-1
V gene: TRBV6-5
clone size: many
D gene: TRBD2
CDR3 DNA: TGTGCCAGCACCTTAGCGGGAAGCTCCTACAATGAGCAGTTCTTC
CDR3 protein: CASTLAGSSYNEQFF

J gene: TRBJ2-6
V gene: TRBV15
clone size: many
D gene: NA
CDR3 DNA: TGTGCCACCAGAGGGGCCGCGAGCTCTGGGGCCAACGTCCTGACTTTC
CDR3 protein: CATRGAASSGANVLTF

J gene: TRBJ1-2
V gene: TRBV6-5
clone size: many
D gene: NA
CDR3 DNA: TGTGCCAGCAGTTACTCGATGGGGAGTCCTGGCTACACCTTC
CDR3 protein: CASSYSMGSPGYTF

J gene: TRBJ2-1
V gene: TRBV14
clone size: many
D gene: NA
CDR3 DNA: TGTGCCAGCGCCGGTTTGGCGGGCTACAATGAGCAGTTCTTC
CDR3 protein: CASAGLAGYNEQFF

J gene: TRBJ1-2
V gene: TRBV20-1
clone size: many
D gene: NA
CDR3 DNA: TGCAGTGCTACCATCTTACAGGGTGTGGATGGCTACACCTTC
CDR3 protein: CSATILQGVDGYTF

J gene: TRBJ2-3
V gene: TRBV7-2
clone size: many
D gene: NA
CDR3 DNA: TGTGCCAGCAGCCCCACAGATACGCAGTATTTT
CDR3 protein: CASSPTDTQYF

J gene: TRBJ1-2
V gene: TRBV29-1
clone size: NA
D gene: NA
CDR3 DNA: TGCAGCGTTGACCATGGCTACACCTTC
CDR3 protein: CSVDHGYTF

J gene: TRBJ2-7
V gene: TRBV2
clone size: many
D gene: NA
CDR3 DNA: TGTGCCAGCAGTGAGGTCGTAGCGGCCTACGAGCAGTACTTC
CDR3 protein: CASSEVVAAYEQYF

J gene: TRBJ2-1
V gene: TRBV7-6
clone size: many
D gene: NA
CDR3 DNA: TGTGCCAGCAGCTTACTGAAGGAGCAGTTCTTC
CDR3 protein: CASSLLKEQFF

J gene: TRBJ1-4
V gene: TRBV27
clone size: few
D gene: NA
CDR3 DNA: TGTGCCAGCAGTTTGGGTGTCGGGACGAGCGTCGAAAAACTGTTTTTT
CDR3 protein: CASSLGVGTSVEKLFF

J gene: TRBJ2-1
V gene: TRBV15
clone size: many
D gene: NA
CDR3 DNA: TGTGCCACCAGCAGAGAGAAGGGGAGGTACAATGAGCAGTTCTTC
CDR3 protein: CATSREKGRYNEQFF

J gene: TRBJ2-1
V gene: TRBV20-1
clone size: many
D gene: TRBD2
CDR3 DNA: TGCAGTCTTAGCGGGGGGGCCGGTGAGCAGTTCTTC
CDR3 protein: CSLSGGAGEQFF

J gene: TRBJ2-2
V gene: TRBV13
clone size: NA
D gene: NA
CDR3 DNA: TGTGCCAGCAGCGGGGGGCCAGGCCTTCCCGGGGAGCTGTTTTTT
CDR3 protein: CASSGGPGLPGELFF

J gene: TRBJ2-3
V gene: TRBV30
clone size: many
D gene: TRBD2
CDR3 DNA: TGTGCCTGCTCACTAGCGGGAGTTCATGATACGCAGTATTTT
CDR3 protein: CACSLAGVHDTQYF

J gene: TRBJ1-1
V gene: TRBV29-1
clone size: many
D gene: NA
CDR3 DNA: TGCAGCGGAGGGGCCAGTTTCTTTAACACTGAAGCTTTCTTT
CDR3 protein: CSGGASFFNTEAFF

J gene: TRBJ1-5
V gene: TRBV27
clone size: many
D gene: TRBD1
CDR3 DNA: TGTGCCAGCAGCCCGGGGACAGGAATCAATCAGCCCCAGCATTTT
CDR3 protein: CASSPGTGINQPQHF

J gene: TRBJ2-1
V gene: TRBV9
clone size: many
D gene: NA
CDR3 DNA: TGTGCCAGCAGCGTAGGACCGAGCTCCTACAATGAGCAGTTCTTC
CDR3 protein: CASSVGPSSYNEQFF

J gene: TRBJ2-1
V gene: TRBV7-6
clone size: few
D gene: NA
CDR3 DNA: TGTGCCAGCAGCTTAGTGTCGTCCAGTTACACATCCGAGCAGTTCTTC
CDR3 protein: CASSLVSSSYTSEQFF

J gene: TRBJ2-2
V gene: TRBV7-3
clone size: many
D gene: TRBD1
CDR3 DNA: TGTGCCAGCAGCTTAATTTGGACAGGAAACACCGGGGAGCTGTTTTTT
CDR3 protein: CASSLIWTGNTGELFF